Presented here are 28 T cell receptor beta chains from one specimen sequenced in a study of persistence of HIV-infected CD4 T cells. An overlapping HIV-1 Gag peptide pool stimulated these cells at roughly 1 ug/peptide/mL. CD4+ T cells upregulating both CD40 ligand and CD69 were sorted as responding cells. Antigen specificity for these receptors is unknown. The immunoSEQ assay was version 4, run in survey mode. Assay: immunoSEQ multiplex PCR; the TCRdb copy retains only in-frame clones and omits some. In the table there are around 9,200 clones, approximately 77% of which are singletons. Source: CD4+ T cells sorted from PBMCs after approximately 19-hour stimulation, taken from a patient who received antiretroviral therapy. The source of these receptors is an adult woman with HIV who was CMV-seropositive.

V is TRBV28 and J is TRBJ1-1; 10 nucleotides agree with TRBD1. The CDR3 has 14 residues. Trimming cost V 5 bases and J 5 bases; bases outside gene matches: 5. Germline loops: CDR1 MDHEN, CDR2 SYDVKM. CDR3 loop: CASSRPGQGTEAFF. CDR3 nucleotide sequence: TGTGCCAGCAGTCGGCCGGGACAGGGGACTGAAGCTTTCTTT.

This chain links TRBV7-9 with TRBJ2-7; D is unclear. CDR1 and CDR2 from the germline V gene are SEHNR and FQNEAQ (reference sequence). The CDR3 has 13 residues. V was pared by 1 base and J by 6 bases, with 10 bases between. The chain's CDR3 is CASSLGVRGEQYF. CDR3 bases: TGTGCCAGCAGCTTAGGGGTGCGCGGCGAGCAGTACTTC.

This chain links TRBV28 with TRBJ2-7; 8 positions match TRBD1. CDR3 length: 14 amino acids. Germline V lookup: CDR1 MDHEN, CDR2 SYDVKM. V shed 2 bases, J shed 3 bases, and the junction held 3 bases outside the gene matches. CDR3 nucleotides: TGTGCCAGCAGTTTACTCGGACAGGGCTACGAGCAGTACTTC. Translation: CASSLLGQGYEQYF.

This clone has a single count. The V and J genes are TRBV5-5 and TRBJ1-1, with D perhaps matching TRBD1 (5 bases). This CDR3 comprises 16 residues. CDR1 and CDR2 from the germline V gene are SGHKS and YYEKEE (reference sequence). Trimming took 4 bases from V and 4 from J, leaving 20 bases between them. Here the CDR3 DNA reads TGTGCCAGCAGCCGAGAGGGGAGTGTAAGGTCCACTGAAGCTTTCTTT. Protein sequence: CASSREGSVRSTEAFF.

J is TRBJ1-2 and V is TRBV3-1 (or the pseudogene TRBV3-2); D unresolved. The germline V and J ends were trimmed by 4 bases and 4 bases, with 10 bases remaining between them. The CDR3 is made up of 13 amino acids. In germline, CDR1 is LGHDT, CDR2 YNNKEL (reference sequence). CDR3 amino acids: CASSPSRLYGYTF. The CDR3 coding sequence is TGTGCCAGCAGCCCTTCTCGACTCTATGGCTACACCTTC.

The V gene is TRBV20-1, the J gene TRBJ1-1; perhaps TRBD1 as D (5 bases). Germline CDR1 reads DFQATT; CDR2 reads SNEGSKA (reference sequence). V shed 3 bases and J shed 0 bases, with 11 bases lying between them. The CDR3 spans 14 residues. The CDR3 bases are TGCAGTGCTAGTGGTAGCAGGGTGAACACTGAAGCTTTCTTT. Its protein is CSASGSRVNTEAFF.

The V gene is TRBV28, the J gene TRBJ1-3; D call uncertain. Between the trimmed V and J ends, which lost 6 bases and 0 bases, there was a span of 15 bases. This CDR3 region has 16 residues. The germline gives CDR1 MDHEN, CDR2 SYDVKM. CDR3 sequence reads: CASSIDQKFSGNTIYF. The CDR3 DNA is TGTGCCAGCAGCATTGACCAAAAGTTCTCTGGAAACACCATATATTTT.

This sequence joins TRBV7-2 and TRBJ1-3, with unresolved D. Trimming left V 3 bases short and J 4 bases short, with 13 bases between. The CDR3 consists of 15 residues. Germline CDR1 SGHTA, CDR2 FQGNSA. The CDR3 region has the DNA TGTGCCAGCAGCTTCCGAACCTTGAAAGGAAACACCATATATTTT. This codes for CASSFRTLKGNTIYF.

This chain joins TRBV29-1 and TRBJ1-2; 7 positions agree with TRBD1. The CDR3 totals 15 residues. With V trimmed by 4 bases and J by 4 bases, 12 bases remained unmatched. Germline V gene sequence: CDR1 SQVTM, CDR2 ANQGSEA. The CDR3 DNA is TGCAGCGTTGGTGAGGGCAGGGGGTCAATCTATGGCTACACCTTC. Translation: CSVGEGRGSIYGYTF.

This sequence joins TRBV20-1 and TRBJ2-1, with D uncertain. V was cut by 6 bases and J by 8 bases, with 11 bases left in between. Germline V lookup: CDR1 DFQATT, CDR2 SNEGSKA (reference sequence). CDR3 length: 11 residues. Written as DNA, the CDR3 is TGCAGTGCCCAAGTTGTACATGAGCAGTTCTTC. It translates to CSAQVVHEQFF.

This rearrangement joins TRBV2 to TRBJ1-4; D remains unclear. The germline gives CDR1 SNHLY, CDR2 FYNNEI. The V end was cut by 6 bases, the J end by 4 bases, with 12 bases between. The CDR3 contains 14 residues. The CDR3 nucleotides are TGTGCCAGCAGCGTTCGGGGTATTAATGAAAAACTGTTTTTT. This encodes CASSVRGINEKLFF.

The chain uses TRBV5-1 and TRBJ2-7, with 12 bases lining up with TRBD2. CDR3 length equals 17 residues. Looked up from germline, CDR1 is SGHRS and CDR2 is YFSETQ. J gave up 1 base and V 4 bases, and 9 bases lay outside the gene matches. CDR3 coding DNA: TGCGCCAGCAGCGCCCGGACTAGCGGGACGCTTTCCTACGAGCAGTACTTC. Translated: CASSARTSGTLSYEQYF.

The chain is built from TRBV24-1 and TRBJ1-5, with 9 nucleotides matching TRBD1. J was trimmed by 7 bases and V by 7 bases; bases with no gene match: 10. Germline CDR1 KGHDR, CDR2 SFDVKD. This CDR3 contains 15 residues. CDR3 amino acids: CATSIGQGINQPQHF. Written as DNA, the CDR3 is TGTGCCACCAGCATAGGACAGGGGATTAACCAGCCCCAGCATTTT.

This clone was counted a single time. The V call is TRBV3-1 (or the pseudogene TRBV3-2), the J call TRBJ2-7, with 7 bases aligning to TRBD2. This CDR3 is built from 14 residues. The junction had 7 bases not matched to a gene; V was cut back by 4 bases and J by 4 bases. Germline values: CDR1 LGHDT, CDR2 YNNKEL (reference sequence). The chain's CDR3 is CASSRGGTLYEQYF. In DNA, the CDR3 is TGTGCCAGCAGCCGGGGGGGGACTCTTTACGAGCAGTACTTC.

This clone was picked up one time. V and J are TRBV4-1 and TRBJ2-1; TRBD2 agrees at 7 bases. V lost 2 bases to trimming and J lost 0 bases; unmatched junction nucleotides: 7. Germline V CDR1 and CDR2: MGHRA, YSYEKL. The CDR3 has 17 amino acids. The CDR3 region has the DNA TGCGCCAGCAGCCAACCAACTAGCGCGAGCTCCTACAATGAGCAGTTCTTC. It yields the protein CASSQPTSASSYNEQFF.

The sample holds one count of this clone. The chain couples TRBV19 to TRBJ2-3; D is unresolved. This CDR3 contains 14 residues. V was pared by 2 bases and J by 2 bases, with 8 bases between. CDR1 is LNHDA and CDR2 is SQIVND in the germline V gene (reference sequence). The chain's CDR3 is CASSIRQNTDTQYF. CDR3 nucleotides: TGTGCCAGTAGTATACGGCAGAACACAGATACGCAGTATTTT.

The rearrangement uses TRBV5-1 and TRBJ2-4, with D hard to call. V was cut by 1 base and J by 5 bases, with 22 bases left in between. The CDR3 loop spans 18 amino acids. Germline CDR1 reads SGHRS; CDR2 reads YFSETQ. This CDR3 reads CASSLSPVFATTQNIQYF. CDR3 sequence (DNA): TGCGCCAGCAGCTTGTCGCCTGTGTTCGCTACAACCCAAAACATTCAGTACTTC.

This chain links TRBV6-1 with TRBJ1-2; 7 bases map to TRBD1. There are 17 residues in the CDR3. CDR1 is MNHNS, CDR2 SASEGT, per germline. J was trimmed by 1 base and V by 1 base; bases with no gene match: 9. The CDR3 loop is CASSEGGGQARNYGYTF. The CDR3 nucleotides read TGTGCCAGCAGTGAAGGTGGAGGACAGGCCCGTAACTATGGCTACACCTTC.

CDR3 DNA sequence: TGTGCCAGCAGCCCCTTGGGCGCAGGGATCAATCAGCCCCAGCATTTT. Residues: CASSPLGAGINQPQHF. The J gene is TRBJ1-5, the V gene TRBV7-8; a weak D match, TRBD1 (5 bases). This CDR3 contains 16 residues. V was clipped by 5 bases and J by 3 bases, with 17 bases between them. CDR1 SGHVS and CDR2 FQNEAQ come from the germline V gene.

The rearrangement links TRBV3-1 (or the pseudogene TRBV3-2) to TRBJ1-4; TRBD1 matches 7 bases. Looked up from germline, CDR1 is LGHDT and CDR2 is YNNKEL (reference sequence). Unmatched junction bases numbered 2, after V lost 1 base and J lost 3 bases. The CDR3 is 15 amino acids. This CDR3 reads CASSQAGGSNEKLFF. The CDR3 DNA follows: TGTGCCAGCAGCCAAGCAGGGGGTTCTAATGAAAAACTGTTTTTT.

The chain is built from TRBV15 and TRBJ2-5; TRBD2 aligns across 11 bases. Germline V gene lookup returns CDR1 LNHNV and CDR2 YYDKDF (reference sequence). This CDR3 is 16 amino acids long. The V and J ends lost 0 bases and 4 bases, in that order; junction bases with no gene match: 4. In DNA form, the CDR3 reads TGTGCCACCAGCAGAGATGCTACTAGCGGGGGAGAGACCCAGTACTTC. It yields the protein CATSRDATSGGETQYF.

This clone was seen only a few times. CDR3: CASSSRTGGVTGELFF. The CDR3 DNA follows: TGCGCCAGCAGCTCTCGGACAGGGGGCGTCACCGGGGAGCTGTTTTTT. The gene calls are TRBV5-1 and TRBJ2-2; 11 nucleotides match TRBD1. The CDR3 spans 16 residues. Germline values: CDR1 SGHRS, CDR2 YFSETQ. The V segment lost 3 bases and the J segment 4 bases; nucleotides outside the gene matches: 5.

The chain links TRBV7-8 to TRBJ2-2, with 11 positions matching TRBD2. CDR3 length: 16 amino acids. Trimming removed 3 bases from V and 6 bases from J; junction bases left unmatched: 6. The germline V gene has CDR1 SGHVS and CDR2 FQNEAQ. The CDR3 is CASSFLSGGAAGELFF. CDR3 in DNA: TGTGCCAGCAGCTTCCTTAGCGGGGGGGCCGCCGGGGAGCTGTTTTTT.

The rearrangement links TRBV21-1 to TRBJ2-2. TRBV21-1 is designated a pseudogene. CDR3 length: 15 amino acids. The DNA of the CDR3 is TGTGCAGCAGCGTGTTCTCAGGAGAACACCGGGGAGCTGTTTTTT. It specifies CAAACSQENTGELFF.

V usage is TRBV3-1 (or the pseudogene TRBV3-2) and J usage is TRBJ2-1, with TRBD1 as a possible D gene (6 bases). The germline V gene encodes CDR1 LGHDT and CDR2 YNNKEL (reference sequence). The CDR3 sequence is 12 residues long. V was clipped by 0 bases and J by 12 bases, with 9 bases between them. For the CDR3, the DNA is TGTGCCAGCAGCCAAGACAGGGGTAGGCAGTTCTTC. Translated: CASSQDRGRQFF.

The rearrangement uses TRBV6-4 and TRBJ1-3, with no clear D. Germline lookup yields CDR1 MRHNA and CDR2 SNTAGT. The CDR3 length is 14 residues. Trimming cost V 3 bases and J 6 bases, with 12 bases left between them. The CDR3: CASSEDGGPNTIYF. CDR3 nucleotide sequence: TGTGCCAGCAGTGAGGACGGAGGTCCAAACACCATATATTTT.

The chain carries TRBV24-1 and TRBJ2-3; no clear D. Trimming removed 6 bases from V and 6 bases from J, with 6 bases in between. The CDR3 sequence is 11 residues long. Germline V gene lookup returns CDR1 KGHDR and CDR2 SFDVKD. In DNA form, the CDR3 reads TGTGCCACCAGTCTACGGGATACGCAGTATTTT. Encoded protein: CATSLRDTQYF.

The V and J genes are TRBV6-5 and TRBJ1-1; no firm D call. The CDR3 loop spans 14 amino acids. Germline V CDR1 and CDR2: MNHEY, SVGAGI. Trimming pared 0 bases from V and 1 base from J, leaving 6 bases between. The CDR3 region is CASSYSYQNTEAFF. The CDR3 bases are TGTGCCAGCAGTTACTCGTATCAGAACACTGAAGCTTTCTTT.